This is a list of T cell receptor beta chains from one sample in a study of Graves' ophthalmopathy and Graves' hyperthyroidism. TCRdb reprocessed the multiplex PCR reads via MiXCR and lists one record per CDR3 protein. The table includes just over 600,000 distinct CDR3 sequences, around a fifth detected once. Sequencing used peripheral blood. These receptors all stem from a woman aged 18-29 years with stable Graves' hyperthyroidism. Some clones in this sample may be carry-over from other donors' samples. Both conserved end residues are part of each CDR3. A D gene is named only where the DNA matches it firmly. Size tells how often a clone was seen (once, few, many) or the class of an expanded clone, and some rows leave it out.

D: TRBD2
size: few
J: TRBJ2-5
V: TRBV4-1
CDR3: CASSLGLVVAETQYF
DNA: TGCGCCAGCAGCCTTGGACTAGTTGTTGCTGAGACCCAGTACTTC

D: TRBD1
size: many
J: TRBJ2-7
V: TRBV20-1
CDR3: CSVRQGKFGFEQYF
DNA: TGCAGTGTTAGACAGGGAAAGTTTGGGTTCGAGCAGTACTTC

D: .
size: few
J: TRBJ2-7
V: TRBV24-1
CDR3: CATSEHNLQSYEQYF
DNA: TGTGCCACCAGTGAGCACAATTTGCAGAGTTACGAGCAGTACTTC

D: TRBD2
size: many
J: TRBJ2-7
V: TRBV10-3
CDR3: CATRAGDVRTSAVQYF
DNA: TGTGCCACTCGCGCAGGGGATGTTAGGACTAGCGCCGTGCAGTACTTC

D: .
size: .
J: TRBJ1-1
V: TRBV6-1
CDR3: CASIEQGTEAFF
DNA: TGTGCCAGCATTGAACAGGGCACTGAAGCTTTCTTT

D: .
size: .
J: TRBJ2-7
V: TRBV20-1
CDR3: CSARSGDEQYF
DNA: TGCAGTGCCCGTTCGGGGGACGAGCAGTACTTC

D: .
size: many
J: TRBJ1-1
V: TRBV12-3/TRBV12-4
CDR3: CASRVISGVGDTEAFF
DNA: TGTGCCAGCAGAGTCATCTCGGGGGTGGGGGACACTGAAGCTTTCTTT

D: TRBD1
size: many
J: TRBJ1-5
V: TRBV24-1
CDR3: CATSDSRTGNNQPQHF
DNA: TGTGCCACCAGTGATTCGAGGACAGGCAACAATCAGCCCCAGCATTTT

D: TRBD1
size: .
J: TRBJ1-2
V: TRBV12-3/TRBV12-4
CDR3: CASSLYPGGDPYGYTF
DNA: TGTGCCAGCAGTTTGTACCCAGGGGGCGACCCCTATGGCTACACCTTC

D: .
size: many
J: TRBJ1-1
V: TRBV6-2/TRBV6-3
CDR3: CASITIRYRAPLTYTEAFF
DNA: TGTGCCAGCATAACAATTAGGTACCGCGCTCCCCTAACATACACTGAAGCTTTCTTT

D: TRBD2
size: many
J: TRBJ2-7
V: TRBV13
CDR3: CASSSAQAGNYEQYF
DNA: TGTGCCAGCAGCTCCGCCCAAGCGGGGAACTACGAGCAGTACTTC

D: .
size: .
J: TRBJ1-2
V: TRBV20-1
CDR3: CSATDPNYGYTF
DNA: TGCAGTGCTACAGACCCTAACTATGGCTACACCTTC

D: TRBD2
size: many
J: TRBJ2-2
V: TRBV11-2
CDR3: CASSRAGLAGGELFF
DNA: TGTGCCAGCAGCCGCGCTGGACTAGCAGGCGGGGAGCTGTTTTTT